The 17 T cell receptor beta chains in this list originate from one sample, sequenced in a study of OX40 agonist ivuxolimab in advanced cancers. Sequencing used immunoSEQ multiplex PCR; TCRdb keeps in-frame clones, though not all of them. Of 96,000 or so clones in the sample, under 85% are singletons; the top ten hold under 7%. This specimen consisted of CD4+ or CD8+ T cells sorted from blood, obtained in a trial of the OX40 agonist ivuxolimab. These receptors all stem from an adult with an advanced solid tumor such as melanoma, head and neck, liver or kidney cancer.

The chain recombines TRBV2 with TRBJ1-5; TRBD1 agrees at 11 bases. From germline, CDR1 is SNHLY and CDR2 FYNNEI. The J segment lost 7 bases and the V segment lost 4 bases, leaving 6 bases of the junction unmatched. This CDR3 is 15 amino acids long. Here the CDR3 DNA reads TGTGCCAGCAGTGCCCCGGGACAGGGGGGCCAGCCCCAGCATTTT. As protein: CASSAPGQGGQPQHF.

This clone came up a few times. The chain joins TRBV11-2 to TRBJ2-1; TRBD1 aligns across 11 bases. V shed 0 bases and J 7 bases; nucleotides not matched to a gene: 8. Per the germline V gene, CDR1 is SGHAT and CDR2 is FQNNGV. The length of the CDR3 is 17 residues. The DNA of the CDR3 is TGTGCCAGCAGCTTAGATCTGGACAGGGGGCGGAAAAATGAGCAGTTCTTC. It codes for CASSLDLDRGRKNEQFF. The full variable domain, in which reference TRBV11-2 and TRBJ2-1 provide the parts outside the CDR3, is EAGVAQSPRYKIIEKRQSVAFWCNPISGHATLYWYQQILGQGPKLLIQFQNNGVVDDSQLPKDRFSAERLKGVDSTLKIQPAKLEDSAVYLCASSLDLDRGRKNEQFFGPGTRLTVL.

V and J are TRBV7-9 and TRBJ2-2; unclear D gene. Per the germline V gene, CDR1 is SEHNR and CDR2 is FQNEAQ (reference sequence). The CDR3 sequence is 12 residues long. Trimming removed 5 bases at V and 6 bases at J, with 7 bases between. CDR3 region: CASSQGPGELFF. DNA for the CDR3: TGTGCCAGCAGCCAAGGGCCCGGGGAGCTGTTTTTT. The full variable domain, its missing parts supplied by reference TRBV7-9 and TRBJ2-2, is DTGVSQNPRHKITKRGQNVTFRCDPISEHNRLYWYRQTLGQGPEFLTYFQNEAQLEKSRLLSDRFSAERPKGSFSTLEIQRTEQGDSAMYLCASSQGPGELFFGEGSRLTVL.

The chain couples TRBV27 to TRBJ2-1; 7 bases fit TRBD2. The CDR3 is made up of 13 amino acids. V lost 3 bases and J lost 4; bases outside the gene matches: 0. Germline lookup yields CDR1 MNHEY and CDR2 SMNVEV (reference sequence). DNA of the CDR3: TGTGCCAGCAGTTTCGGGGGGTACAATGAGCAGTTCTTC. This codes for CASSFGGYNEQFF.

V is TRBV2 and J is TRBJ2-7; perhaps TRBD1 as D (5 bases). V dropped 9 bases and J dropped 2 bases, with 20 bases sitting between them. The germline CDR1 and CDR2 sequences are SNHLY and FYNNEI. This CDR3 has 15 amino acids. CDR3 coding DNA: TGTGCCAGTATAGAATTTAGACAGACCCCCTACGAGCAGTACTTC. Protein: CASIEFRQTPYEQYF.

This chain uses TRBV29-1 with TRBJ1-3; 7 positions agree with TRBD1. Looked up from germline, CDR1 is SQVTM and CDR2 is ANQGSEA. The CDR3 totals 13 residues. With V trimmed by 6 bases and J by 4 bases, 6 bases remained unmatched. CDR3 nucleotides: TGCAGCGTGACCGACAGGGCCGGAAACACCATATATTTT. It yields the protein CSVTDRAGNTIYF.

This clone was seen a handful of times. The chain recombines TRBV21-1 with TRBJ2-1; the table's D call of TRBD2 was not tested on the DNA. TRBV21-1 is noted as a pseudogene. The CDR3 runs to 14 residues. The CDR3 is CAGQSGRTYNEQFF. The CDR3 DNA reads as TGTGCCGGTCAAAGCGGGAGGACCTACAATGAGCAGTTCTTC.

The chain recombines TRBV7-6 with TRBJ1-6; TRBD1 agrees at 7 bases. The V gene's germline CDR1 is SGHVS and CDR2 FNYEAQ. J lost 6 bases, V lost 5 bases, and 4 bases had no gene match. The CDR3 is 14 amino acids. In DNA, the CDR3 is TGTGCCAGCAGCCCGACAGGGACTAATTCACCCCTCCACTTT. It translates to CASSPTGTNSPLHF. Based on the CDR3 plus reference TRBV7-6 and TRBJ1-6, the full variable domain is GAGVSQSPRYKVTKRGQDVALRCDPISGHVSLYWYRQALGQGPEFLTYFNYEAQQDKSGLPNDRFSAERPEGSISTLTIQRTEQRDSAMYRCASSPTGTNSPLHFGNGTRLTVT.

The chain uses TRBV6-1 and TRBJ1-1, with 9 bases that match TRBD1. CDR3 length: 17 residues. CDR1 MNHNS and CDR2 SASEGT come from the germline V gene. V was pared by 4 bases and J by 0 bases, with 9 bases of the junction left unmatched. CDR3 sequence: CASSVTGGFGMNTEAFF. The DNA for the CDR3 is TGTGCCAGCAGTGTTACAGGGGGCTTTGGGATGAACACTGAAGCTTTCTTT.

This sequence joins TRBV19 and TRBJ1-4; D remains ambiguous. Looked up from germline, CDR1 is LNHDA and CDR2 is SQIVND (reference sequence). The CDR3 is 12 amino acids. V was shortened by 9 bases and J by 7 bases, with 12 bases between the two germline ends. CDR3 bases: TGTGCCAGCAGCCCGGGCGCTGAAAAACTGTTTTTT. This gives the protein CASSPGAEKLFF.

CDR3 residues: CASSLDPGNWETQYF. CDR3 sequence (DNA): TGTGCCAGCAGCTTAGATCCAGGCAATTGGGAGACCCAGTACTTC. The chain couples TRBV11-1 to TRBJ2-5; no definite D call. Germline loops: CDR1 SGHAT, CDR2 FQDESV (reference sequence). There are 15 residues in the CDR3. V lost 1 base, J lost 5 bases, and 14 bases lay in between.

CDR3 DNA sequence: TGCAGCGTTGTACTTTCTGGGTCGTCTCCTTACACTGAAGCTTTCTTT. Protein product: CSVVLSGSSPYTEAFF. The chain uses TRBV29-1 and TRBJ1-1; D is unclear. Trimming left V 4 bases short and J 3 bases short, with 21 bases between. This CDR3 is 16 amino acids long. CDR1 is SQVTM, CDR2 ANQGSEA, per germline.

The rearrangement joins TRBV7-9 to TRBJ2-5, with 8 bases aligning to TRBD2. This CDR3 is built from 15 residues. Germline CDR1 reads SEHNR; CDR2 reads FQNEAQ (reference sequence). V lost 3 bases, J lost 5 bases, and 8 bases stayed unmatched. The CDR3 here is CASSFLAGRSETQYF. DNA for the CDR3: TGTGCCAGCAGCTTCCTAGCGGGCCGGTCGGAGACCCAGTACTTC.

The chain recombines TRBV7-2 with TRBJ2-7, with 14 nucleotides matching TRBD2. The germline V gene has CDR1 SGHTA and CDR2 FQGNSA. There are 17 residues in the CDR3. Unmatched junction bases numbered 8, after V lost 0 bases and J lost 7 bases. CDR3 residues: CASSLARGLAGAGEQYF. In nucleotides, the CDR3 is TGTGCCAGCAGCTTAGCCCGGGGACTAGCGGGGGCAGGGGAGCAGTACTTC.

The chain couples TRBV19 to TRBJ2-7; D is ambiguous. V was cut by 3 bases and J by 3 bases, with 9 bases left in between. CDR3 length equals 13 residues. The germline gives CDR1 LNHDA, CDR2 SQIVND (reference sequence). CDR3 sequence: CASSIFGNYEQYF. The DNA of the CDR3 is TGTGCCAGTAGTATCTTTGGGAACTACGAGCAGTACTTC.

The chain combines TRBV4-1 with TRBJ2-1, with 7 bases lining up with TRBD2. The V and J ends lost 4 bases and 8 bases, in that order; junction bases with no gene match: 8. Looked up from germline, CDR1 is MGHRA and CDR2 is YSYEKL. This CDR3 contains 14 residues. The CDR3, as DNA: TGCGCCAGCAGCCGAGGGGACTATGGTCATGAGCAGTTCTTC. Its protein is CASSRGDYGHEQFF.

This chain joins TRBV5-1 and TRBJ2-7; 10 bases line up with TRBD1. J lost 4 bases, V lost 0 bases, and 1 base had no gene match. The CDR3 is 14 amino acids. The germline V gene encodes CDR1 SGHRS and CDR2 YFSETQ. The CDR3 DNA follows: TGCGCCAGCAGCTTGGTGGGACAGGGGTACGAGCAGTACTTC. Translation: CASSLVGQGYEQYF.